This T cell receptor (beta chain) is drawn from a study of high-grade serous ovarian cancer treatment subgroups. Findings of the study overall: Same-patient tumor repertoires overlapped at roughly 0.095 to 0.8; different patients barely overlapped.

TCRdb's copy holds only in-frame clones and misses some; the assay was immunoSEQ multiplex PCR. This sample has 2,500 to 3,500 clones; under 80% occur once, and the top ten carry around 4.6%. Germline assignment: CDR1 SSHAT and CDR2 FNYEAQ (reference sequence). This CDR3 has 13 amino acids. Note on this clone: Its antigen is not identified. At one end the junction does not follow the germline gene, possibly because of a read error.

Tumor samples were taken before definitive surgery or chemotherapy. The sequencing input was tumor tissue. The sequence came from a human donor with high-grade serous ovarian cancer. This chain joins TRBV7-7 and TRBJ2-5, with TRBD2 identical over 8 bases. The CDR3 protein is CASSFSGEETQYF. In nucleotides, the CDR3 is TGTGCTAGCAGCTTTAGCGGGGAAGAGACCCAGTACTTC.